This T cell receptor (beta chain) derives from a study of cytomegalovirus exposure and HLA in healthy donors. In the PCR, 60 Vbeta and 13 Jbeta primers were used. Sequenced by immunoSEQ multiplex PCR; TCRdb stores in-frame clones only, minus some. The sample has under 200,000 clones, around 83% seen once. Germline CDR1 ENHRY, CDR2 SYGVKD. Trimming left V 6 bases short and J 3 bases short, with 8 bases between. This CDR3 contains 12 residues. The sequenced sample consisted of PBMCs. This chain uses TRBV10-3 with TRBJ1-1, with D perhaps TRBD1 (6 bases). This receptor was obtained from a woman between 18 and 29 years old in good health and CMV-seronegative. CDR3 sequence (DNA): TGTGCCATCAGGAAGGGGGACACTGAAGCTTTCTTT. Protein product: CAIRKGDTEAFF.